One and the same sample provided the 18 T cell receptor beta chains below, sequenced in a study of identical twins. Using its own MiXCR run on the 5' RACE reads, TCRdb lists one record per CDR3 protein. The sample carries about 330,000 distinct CDR3 sequences, approximately 13% recorded once. In addition, the sample was reused for a study of yellow fever vaccine responses in identical twins.

The specimen was CD8+ T cells sorted from blood. Receptor source: a young woman in good health.

The CDR3 reads CASSYATGGEKLFF. The CDR3 DNA is TGTGCCAGCAGTTACGCGACAGGGGGTGAAAAACTGTTTTTT. The V gene is TRBV6-2 or TRBV6-3, the J gene TRBJ1-4; 9 bases agree with TRBD1. Trimming at V came to 2 bases and at J to 7 bases, leaving 2 bases not matched to a gene. This CDR3 is built from 14 residues. Germline V gives CDR1 MNHEY, CDR2 SVGEGT.

The CDR3 is CASSPGQGRDTEAFF. The CDR3 DNA reads TGTGCCAGCAGCCCCGGCCAGGGACGTGACACTGAAGCTTTCTTT. This chain joins TRBV7-9 and TRBJ1-1; maybe TRBD1 (5 bases). The CDR3 is 15 amino acids. The germline gives CDR1 SEHNR, CDR2 FQNEAQ (reference sequence). The germline V and J ends were trimmed by 5 bases and 3 bases, with 16 bases remaining between them.

The chain recombines TRBV3-1 with TRBJ1-2; 11 bases align to TRBD1. CDR3 size: 15 residues. Germline CDR1 LGHDT, CDR2 YNNKEL (reference sequence). The V and J ends lost 4 bases and 6 bases, in that order; junction bases with no gene match: 7. CDR3 coding DNA: TGTGCCAGCAGCCCCGGACAGGGGGCTGCTGATGGCTACACCTTC. Translation: CASSPGQGAADGYTF. Drawing the rest from reference TRBV3-1 and TRBJ1-2, the complete variable domain is DTAVSQTPKYLVTQMGNDKSIKCEQNLGHDTMYWYKQDSKKFLKIMFSYNNKELIINETVPNRFSPKSPDKAHLNLHINSLELGDSAVYFCASSPGQGAADGYTFGSGTRLTVV.

This clonotype was counted at least ten times. The rearrangement uses TRBV12-3 or TRBV12-4 and TRBJ2-7; 9 positions match TRBD2. The CDR3 consists of 14 residues. V lost 6 bases and J lost 5; bases outside the gene matches: 8. The CDR3 loop reads CASSPAGGVDEQYF. The DNA of the CDR3 is TGTGCCAGCAGCCCAGCGGGAGGCGTGGACGAGCAGTACTTC.

This clonotype came up many times. The gene calls are TRBV20-1 and TRBJ2-5; 12 nucleotides match TRBD2. The CDR3 contains 18 residues. Germline values: CDR1 DFQATT, CDR2 SNEGSKA (reference sequence). Trimming took 0 bases from V and 5 from J; bases not matched to a gene: 13. The DNA for the CDR3 is TGCAGTGCTAGAGACTTATTTGCTAGCGGGAGGGCCCCTGAGACCCAGTACTTC. Translating it yields CSARDLFASGRAPETQYF.

This clonotype was observed a handful of times. The chain carries TRBV7-2 and TRBJ2-1; D is unclear. This CDR3 contains 15 residues. In germline, CDR1 is SGHTA, CDR2 FQGNSA. The ends were cut back, 5 bases at V and 4 bases at J, with 15 bases in the middle. The CDR3 DNA reads TGTGCCAGCAGCCCCGGCGTTGGCCAGTACAATGAGCAGTTCTTC. This translates into CASSPGVGQYNEQFF.

This clonotype occurred a few times. J is TRBJ1-6 and V is TRBV7-9, with D perhaps TRBD1 (5 bases). Trimming stripped 1 base from V and 8 bases from J, with 15 bases between. CDR3 size: 16 residues. The germline V gene encodes CDR1 SEHNR and CDR2 FQNEAQ (reference sequence). The CDR3 sequence is CASSLGWGSEDSPLHF. CDR3 nucleotide sequence: TGTGCCAGCAGCTTAGGTTGGGGGAGTGAGGATTCACCCCTCCACTTT.

The DNA of the CDR3 is TGTGCCAGCAGCTTAGGTAGTGGGGGGCCCTACGAGCAGTACTTC. It translates to CASSLGSGGPYEQYF. The rearrangement uses TRBV13 and TRBJ2-7; D is possibly TRBD1 or TRBD2 (6 bases each). V shed 0 bases and J shed 2 bases, with 11 bases lying between them. CDR3 length equals 15 residues. Germline V gene sequence: CDR1 PRHDT, CDR2 FYEKMQ (reference sequence).

This sequence joins TRBV6-6 and TRBJ1-1; no clear D. Per the germline V gene, CDR1 is MNHNY and CDR2 is SVGAGI (reference sequence). V dropped 2 bases and J dropped 4 bases, with 5 bases sitting between them. The CDR3 consists of 12 residues. The CDR3 region has the DNA TGTGCCAGCAGTTACGCGGGCACTGAAGCTTTCTTT. Protein sequence: CASSYAGTEAFF.

J is TRBJ2-1 and V is TRBV10-1, with 8 bases lining up with TRBD1. CDR3 length: 13 residues. V lost 4 bases to trimming and J lost 6 bases; unmatched junction nucleotides: 2. CDR1 is WNHNN and CDR2 is SYGVQD in the germline V gene (reference sequence). The CDR3 loop reads CASSAGTGNEQFF. CDR3 in DNA: TGCGCCAGCAGTGCCGGGACAGGCAATGAGCAGTTCTTC.

The chain has TRBV28 and TRBJ2-7; a possible D gene is TRBD2 (6 bases). V shed 3 bases and J shed 2 bases, with 20 bases lying between them. This CDR3 comprises 17 residues. In germline, CDR1 is MDHEN, CDR2 SYDVKM. The CDR3 loop reads CASSFSRWLARPYEQYF. In DNA, the CDR3 is TGTGCCAGCAGTTTTTCAAGGTGGCTAGCGAGACCCTACGAGCAGTACTTC. Full variable domain (outside the CDR3, taken from reference TRBV28 and TRBJ2-7): DVKVTQSSRYLVKRTGEKVFLECVQDMDHENMFWYRQDPGLGLRLIYFSYDVKMKEKGDIPEGYSVSREKKERFSLILESASTNQTSMYLCASSFSRWLARPYEQYFGPGTRLTVT.

This clonotype came up a few times. V gene TRBV9 combines with J gene TRBJ2-7; 9 nucleotides match TRBD1. In germline, CDR1 is SGDLS, CDR2 YYNGEE. Losses at the gene ends were 3 bases for V and 5 bases for J; bases not matched to a gene: 18. The CDR3 covers 18 residues. CDR3 coding DNA: TGTGCCAGCAGCGAAACCCCCGGGACAGGGAACTTTTTGCACGAGCAGTACTTC. This translates into CASSETPGTGNFLHEQYF. Full variable domain (missing parts from reference TRBV9 and TRBJ2-7): DSGVTQTPKHLITATGQRVTLRCSPRSGDLSVYWYQQSLDQGLQFLIQYYNGEERAKGNILERFSAQQFPDLHSELNLSSLELGDSALYFCASSETPGTGNFLHEQYFGPGTRLTVT.

The chain joins TRBV5-1 to TRBJ2-3; the match to TRBD1 covers 8 bases. This CDR3 is built from 15 residues. Germline values: CDR1 SGHRS, CDR2 YFSETQ. J lost 4 bases, V lost 4 bases, and 8 bases had no gene match. The CDR3, as DNA: TGCGCCAGCAGCCCTCCGGACAGGGACCCAGATACGCAGTATTTT. Encoded protein: CASSPPDRDPDTQYF.

V usage is TRBV5-6 and J usage is TRBJ2-1, with 10 bases matching TRBD2. This CDR3 region has 13 residues. The V segment lost 4 bases and the J segment 9 bases; nucleotides outside the gene matches: 4. Germline V lookup: CDR1 SGHDT, CDR2 YYEEEE. The CDR3, as DNA: TGTGCCAGCAGCCCTCGACTAGCGGGTGAGCAGTTCTTC. Translated: CASSPRLAGEQFF.

The chain links TRBV28 to TRBJ1-1; 9 nucleotides agree with TRBD1. V shed 6 bases, J shed 3 bases, and the junction held 14 bases outside the gene matches. Germline assignment: CDR1 MDHEN and CDR2 SYDVKM. The CDR3 has 17 amino acids. For the CDR3, the DNA is TGTGCCAGCAGGCCACCCCGGGACAGGGTAGCTTACACTGAAGCTTTCTTT. Protein: CASRPPRDRVAYTEAFF.

This rearrangement joins TRBV10-3 to TRBJ2-7, with D hard to call. Deletions cut 2 bases from V and 3 bases from J, with 8 bases between. The CDR3 is made up of 13 amino acids. Germline V gives CDR1 ENHRY, CDR2 SYGVKD. The DNA for the CDR3 is TGTGCCATCAGTGAGGGGCTGAACTACGAGCAGTACTTC. Amino acid sequence: CAISEGLNYEQYF.

This clonotype has a handful of counts. The chain uses TRBV6-1 and TRBJ2-3; D call uncertain. V lost 0 bases and J lost 6, with 7 bases in between. Germline CDR1 and CDR2: MNHNS and SASEGT. The CDR3 loop spans 13 amino acids. The CDR3 region is CASSEALGDTQYF. The CDR3 coding sequence is TGTGCCAGCAGTGAAGCGCTTGGGGATACGCAGTATTTT.

A single count supports this clonotype. This may be a read error: a much more frequent sequence differs by one nucleotide. This rearrangement joins TRBV20-1 to TRBJ2-4, with TRBD2 as a possible D gene (6 bases). This CDR3 spans 18 amino acids. Germline assignment: CDR1 DFQATT and CDR2 SNEGSKA (reference sequence). This CDR3 reads CCASFLPRDSKDKNIQYF. The CDR3 nucleotides are TGCTGTGCTAGTTTCCTCCCCCGGGACTCTAAAGACAAAAACATTCAGTACTTC.